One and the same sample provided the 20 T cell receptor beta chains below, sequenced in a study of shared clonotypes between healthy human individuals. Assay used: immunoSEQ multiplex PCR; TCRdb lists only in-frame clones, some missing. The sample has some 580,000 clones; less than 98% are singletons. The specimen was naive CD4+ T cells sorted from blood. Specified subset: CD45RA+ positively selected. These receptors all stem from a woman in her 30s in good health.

CDR3 DNA sequence: TGCGCCAGCAGCTCCCGCGAGGCAGATTTTTACAATGAGCAGTTCTTC. It translates to CASSSREADFYNEQFF. The chain combines TRBV5-1 with TRBJ2-1; D unclear. Per germline, CDR1 SGHRS and CDR2 YFSETQ. The CDR3 has 16 residues. V shed 3 bases and J shed 4 bases, with 17 bases lying between them.

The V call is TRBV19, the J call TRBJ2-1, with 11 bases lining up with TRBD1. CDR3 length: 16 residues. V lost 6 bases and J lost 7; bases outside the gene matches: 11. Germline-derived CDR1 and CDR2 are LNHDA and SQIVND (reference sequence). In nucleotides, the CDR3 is TGTGCCAGTAGCAAAACACTAGGGACAGGGGGAAATGAGCAGTTCTTC. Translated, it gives CASSKTLGTGGNEQFF.

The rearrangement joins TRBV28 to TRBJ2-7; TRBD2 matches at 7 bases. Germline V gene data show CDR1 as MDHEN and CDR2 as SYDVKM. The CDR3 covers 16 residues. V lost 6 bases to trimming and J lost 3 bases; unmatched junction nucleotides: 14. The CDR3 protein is CASSAFSAGALYEQYF. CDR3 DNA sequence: TGTGCCAGCAGCGCGTTTTCGGCGGGAGCACTCTACGAGCAGTACTTC. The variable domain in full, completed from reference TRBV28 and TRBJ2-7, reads DVKVTQSSRYLVKRTGEKVFLECVQDMDHENMFWYRQDPGLGLRLIYFSYDVKMKEKGDIPEGYSVSREKKERFSLILESASTNQTSMYLCASSAFSAGALYEQYFGPGTRLTVT.

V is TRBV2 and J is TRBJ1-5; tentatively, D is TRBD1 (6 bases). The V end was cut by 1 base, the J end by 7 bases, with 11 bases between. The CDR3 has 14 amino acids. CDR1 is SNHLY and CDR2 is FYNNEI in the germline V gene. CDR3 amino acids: CASSEGQVGQPQHF. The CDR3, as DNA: TGTGCCAGCAGTGAAGGACAGGTGGGCCAGCCCCAGCATTTT.

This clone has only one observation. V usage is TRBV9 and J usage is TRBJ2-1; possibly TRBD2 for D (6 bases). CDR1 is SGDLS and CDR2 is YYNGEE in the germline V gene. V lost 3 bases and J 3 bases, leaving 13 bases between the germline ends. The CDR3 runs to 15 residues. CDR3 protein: CASSATGTFYNEQFF. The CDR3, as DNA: TGTGCCAGCAGCGCTACCGGGACTTTCTACAATGAGCAGTTCTTC.

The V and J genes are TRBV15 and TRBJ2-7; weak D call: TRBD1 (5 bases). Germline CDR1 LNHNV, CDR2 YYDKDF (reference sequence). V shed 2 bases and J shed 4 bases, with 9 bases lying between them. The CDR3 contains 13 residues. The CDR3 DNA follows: TGTGCCACCAGCAGAACACAGGAGTACGAGCAGTACTTC. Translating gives CATSRTQEYEQYF. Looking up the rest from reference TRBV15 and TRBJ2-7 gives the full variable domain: DAMVIQNPRYQVTQFGKPVTLSCSQTLNHNVMYWYQQKSSQAPKLLFHYYDKDFNNEADTPDNFQSRRPNTSFCFLDIRSPGLGDTAMYLCATSRTQEYEQYFGPGTRLTVT.

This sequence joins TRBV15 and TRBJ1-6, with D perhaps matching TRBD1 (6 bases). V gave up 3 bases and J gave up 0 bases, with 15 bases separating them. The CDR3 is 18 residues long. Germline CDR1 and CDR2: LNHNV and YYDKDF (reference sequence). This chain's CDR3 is CATSSIGQSSSYNSPLHF. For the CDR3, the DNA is TGTGCCACCAGCAGTATAGGACAGTCCTCCTCCTATAATTCACCCCTCCACTTT.

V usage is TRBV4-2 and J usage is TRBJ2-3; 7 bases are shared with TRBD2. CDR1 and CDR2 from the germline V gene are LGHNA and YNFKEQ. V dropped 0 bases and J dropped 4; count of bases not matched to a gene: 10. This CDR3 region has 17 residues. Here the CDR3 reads CASSQDGREGRADTQYF. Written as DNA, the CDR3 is TGTGCCAGCAGCCAAGATGGGAGGGAGGGCCGGGCAGATACGCAGTATTTT.

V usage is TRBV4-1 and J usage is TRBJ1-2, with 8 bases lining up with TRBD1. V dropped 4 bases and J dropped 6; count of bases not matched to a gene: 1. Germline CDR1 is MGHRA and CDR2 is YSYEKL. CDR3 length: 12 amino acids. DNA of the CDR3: TGCGCCAGCAGCCGACAGGGGAATGGCTACACCTTC. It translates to CASSRQGNGYTF.

The CDR3, as DNA: TGTGCCAGTAGTCCCGCGATAGGCCAGCCCCAGCATTTT. Protein sequence: CASSPAIGQPQHF. The chain has TRBV19 and TRBJ1-5, with D unresolved. CDR3 size: 13 residues. Trimming cost V 5 bases and J 7 bases, with 12 bases left between them. Germline CDR1 and CDR2: LNHDA and SQIVND (reference sequence).

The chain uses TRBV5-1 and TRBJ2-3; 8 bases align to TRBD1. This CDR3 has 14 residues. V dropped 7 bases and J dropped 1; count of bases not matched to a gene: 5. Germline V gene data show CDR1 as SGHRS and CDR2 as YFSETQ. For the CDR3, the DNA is TGCGCCAGCCACAGGGGGGACGGCACAGATACGCAGTATTTT. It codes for CASHRGDGTDTQYF.

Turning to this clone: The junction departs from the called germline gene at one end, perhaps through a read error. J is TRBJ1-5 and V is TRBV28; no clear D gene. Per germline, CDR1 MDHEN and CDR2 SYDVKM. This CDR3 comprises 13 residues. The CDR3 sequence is CASSSPQVQVLDF. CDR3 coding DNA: TGTGCCAGCAGTTCCCCCCAGGTTCAGGTCCTGGATTTT.

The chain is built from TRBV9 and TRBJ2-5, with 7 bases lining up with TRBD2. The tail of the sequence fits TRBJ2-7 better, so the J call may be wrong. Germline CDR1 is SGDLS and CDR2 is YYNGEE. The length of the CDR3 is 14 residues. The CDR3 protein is CASSSSGGPYEQYF. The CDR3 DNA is TGTGCCAGCAGCTCCTCGGGGGGACCCTACGAGCAGTACTTC.

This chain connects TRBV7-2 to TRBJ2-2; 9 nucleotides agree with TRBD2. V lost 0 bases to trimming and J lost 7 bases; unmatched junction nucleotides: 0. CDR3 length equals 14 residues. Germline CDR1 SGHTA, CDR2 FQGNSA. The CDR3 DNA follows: TGTGCCAGCAGCTTAGCTAGCGGGAGCGGGGAGCTGTTTTTT. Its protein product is CASSLASGSGELFF.

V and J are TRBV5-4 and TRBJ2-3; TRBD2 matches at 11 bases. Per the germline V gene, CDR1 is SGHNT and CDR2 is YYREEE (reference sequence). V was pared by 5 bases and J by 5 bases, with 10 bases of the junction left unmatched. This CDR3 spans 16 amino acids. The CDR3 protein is CASRLAGGPRKDTQYF. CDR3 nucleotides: TGTGCCAGCAGGTTAGCGGGAGGGCCGAGGAAAGATACGCAGTATTTT.

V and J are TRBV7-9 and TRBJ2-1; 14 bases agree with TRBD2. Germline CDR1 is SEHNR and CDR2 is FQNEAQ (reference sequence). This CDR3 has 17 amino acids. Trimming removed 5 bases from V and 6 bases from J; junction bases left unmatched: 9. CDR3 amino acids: CASSKGLAGGDGNEQFF. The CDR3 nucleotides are TGTGCCAGCAGCAAAGGACTAGCGGGAGGAGATGGCAATGAGCAGTTCTTC.

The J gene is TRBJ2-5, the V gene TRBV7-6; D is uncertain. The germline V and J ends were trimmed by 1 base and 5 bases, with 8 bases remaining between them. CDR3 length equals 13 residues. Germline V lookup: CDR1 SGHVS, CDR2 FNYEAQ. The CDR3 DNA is TGTGCCAGCAGCTTAGGTGTAGTTGAGACCCAGTACTTC. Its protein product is CASSLGVVETQYF. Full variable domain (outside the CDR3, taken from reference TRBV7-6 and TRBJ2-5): GAGVSQSPRYKVTKRGQDVALRCDPISGHVSLYWYRQALGQGPEFLTYFNYEAQQDKSGLPNDRFSAERPEGSISTLTIQRTEQRDSAMYRCASSLGVVETQYFGPGTRLLVL.

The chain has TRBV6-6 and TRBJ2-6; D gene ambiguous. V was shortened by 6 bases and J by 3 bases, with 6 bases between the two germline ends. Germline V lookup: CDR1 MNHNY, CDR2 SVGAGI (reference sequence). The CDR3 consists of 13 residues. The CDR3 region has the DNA TGTGCCAGCAGCCTTTTTGGGGCCAACGTCCTGACTTTC. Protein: CASSLFGANVLTF.

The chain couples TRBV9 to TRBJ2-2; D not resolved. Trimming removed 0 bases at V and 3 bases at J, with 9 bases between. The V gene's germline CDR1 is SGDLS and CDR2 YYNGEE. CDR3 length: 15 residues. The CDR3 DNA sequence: TGTGCCAGCAGCGTAGGGGGTAGCCACACCGGGGAGCTGTTTTTT. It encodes CASSVGGSHTGELFF.

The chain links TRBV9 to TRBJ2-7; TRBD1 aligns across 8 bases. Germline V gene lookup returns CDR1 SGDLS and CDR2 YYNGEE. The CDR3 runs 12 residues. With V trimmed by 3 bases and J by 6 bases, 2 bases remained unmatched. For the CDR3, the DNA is TGTGCCAGCAGCGCGACAGGGGTCGAGCAGTACTTC. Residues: CASSATGVEQYF.